One sample yielded the 27 T cell receptor beta chains listed below, sequenced in a study of PD-1 blockade in mismatch repair-deficient tumors. Sequencing was performed with immunoSEQ multiplex PCR; in TCRdb, only in-frame clones are kept and a portion is missing. The sample includes under 85,000 clones, approximately 78% of them seen just once. Sequencing used peripheral blood, obtained 2 weeks after starting pembrolizumab. Every receptor here comes from an adult with mismatch repair-deficient cancer.

This clone was counted a few times. The chain employs TRBV5-1 and TRBJ2-5; D may be TRBD1 (5 bases). CDR1 and CDR2 (germline): SGHRS, YFSETQ. The CDR3 has 15 amino acids. The V gene lost 1 base and the J gene lost 2 bases, with 12 bases spanning the gap. CDR3 in amino acids: CASSLSLDSQETQYF. CDR3 coding DNA: TGCGCCAGCAGCTTGAGTCTTGACAGTCAAGAGACCCAGTACTTC.

J is TRBJ1-2 and V is TRBV28; 8 bases map to TRBD1. V shed 7 bases, J shed 0 bases, and the junction held 10 bases outside the gene matches. The length of the CDR3 is 16 residues. Germline CDR1 reads MDHEN; CDR2 reads SYDVKM. In DNA form, the CDR3 reads TGTGCCAGCACCCCCACAGGGGGGATAACTAACTATGGCTACACCTTC. As protein: CASTPTGGITNYGYTF.

This clone showed up just once. The germline gene is not matched at one end of the junction; a read error may be the cause. This sequence joins TRBV7-9 and TRBJ2-5, with unresolved D. Germline values: CDR1 SEHNR, CDR2 FQNEAQ (reference sequence). The CDR3 runs 11 residues. The CDR3 DNA reads as TGTGCCAGCAGTTCGGGCCCGGCGAGGAACTTC. Its translation is CASSSGPARNF.

V gene TRBV5-8 combines with J gene TRBJ2-1, with 13 positions matching TRBD2. V lost 4 bases to trimming and J lost 8 bases; unmatched junction nucleotides: 12. CDR3 length: 17 amino acids. In germline, CDR1 is SGHTS, CDR2 YDEGEE. The CDR3 DNA reads as TGTGCCAGCAGCCCCAACAGACTAGCGGGAGGTTTGGATGAGCAGTTCTTC. Translation: CASSPNRLAGGLDEQFF.

The genes are TRBV7-4 and TRBJ1-1, with a tentative D call TRBD1 (5 bases). Germline values: CDR1 SGHVT, CDR2 SQSDAQ. V lost 4 bases and J lost 1, with 10 bases in between. There are 14 residues in the CDR3. The CDR3 spells CASSSDIQNTEAFF. The CDR3 DNA reads TGTGCCAGCAGCTCGGACATTCAGAACACTGAAGCTTTCTTT.

V gene TRBV7-9 combines with J gene TRBJ2-3; 10 bases align to TRBD1. Germline assignment: CDR1 SEHNR and CDR2 FQNEAQ (reference sequence). The ends lost 4 bases at V and 4 bases at J; junction bases unmatched: 5. This CDR3 contains 15 residues. CDR3 amino acids: CASSSTGGKADTQYF. Here the CDR3 DNA reads TGTGCCAGCAGCTCGACAGGGGGCAAAGCAGATACGCAGTATTTT.

V and J are TRBV2 and TRBJ2-4; no clear D. The CDR3 runs to 12 residues. Germline loops: CDR1 SNHLY, CDR2 FYNNEI. The V end lost 4 bases, the J end lost 7 bases, and 8 bases lay between the germline ends. The CDR3 spells CASSGGENIQYF. CDR3 nucleotides: TGTGCCAGCAGTGGAGGAGAGAACATTCAGTACTTC.

The chain recombines TRBV5-1 with TRBJ2-1; TRBD2 aligns across 8 bases. Germline CDR1 is SGHRS and CDR2 is YFSETQ. CDR3 length equals 16 residues. J was trimmed by 9 bases and V by 0 bases; bases with no gene match: 11. CDR3 nucleotide sequence: TGCGCCAGCAGCTTGGGACTAGCGCAGATTGTGGGTGAGCAGTTCTTC. Protein: CASSLGLAQIVGEQFF. Based on the CDR3 plus reference TRBV5-1 and TRBJ2-1, the full variable domain is KAGVTQTPRYLIKTRGQQVTLSCSPISGHRSVSWYQQTPGQGLQFLFEYFSETQRNKGNFPGRFSGRQFSNSRSEMNVSTLELGDSALYLCASSLGLAQIVGEQFFGPGTRLTVL.

The chain combines TRBV13 with TRBJ2-3; weak D call: TRBD2 (5 bases). CDR3 length equals 12 residues. Germline loops: CDR1 PRHDT, CDR2 FYEKMQ (reference sequence). Trimming cost V 3 bases and J 5 bases, with 6 bases left between them. The CDR3 region has the DNA TGTGCCAGCAGCTTCCGGGGAGATACGCAGTATTTT. It is translated as CASSFRGDTQYF.

This sequence joins TRBV19 and TRBJ1-2; no clear D. Germline-derived CDR1 and CDR2 are LNHDA and SQIVND (reference sequence). The ends were cut back, 4 bases at V and 5 bases at J, with 14 bases in the middle. The CDR3 spans 14 residues. In nucleotides, the CDR3 is TGTGCCAGTAGTAAGTCCTTTGCTCGGTATGGCTACACCTTC. The encoded protein is CASSKSFARYGYTF.

The chain links TRBV6-5 to TRBJ2-7, with 8 bases fitting TRBD1. The germline gives CDR1 MNHEY, CDR2 SVGAGI. This CDR3 is 16 amino acids long. After removal of 2 bases from V and 4 bases from J, the junction contained 10 bases not matched to a gene. For the CDR3, the DNA is TGTGCCAGCAGTTACCTTCCGGGACAGGCTAATTACGAGCAGTACTTC. This encodes CASSYLPGQANYEQYF.

The CDR3 DNA sequence: TGTGCCAGCAGCTCGGGGATGAGCGGGACTTACAATGAGCAGTTCTTC. Protein: CASSSGMSGTYNEQFF. The chain has TRBV11-2 and TRBJ2-1; 7 bases fit TRBD2. J was trimmed by 4 bases and V by 4 bases; bases with no gene match: 10. This CDR3 contains 16 residues. Germline V gives CDR1 SGHAT, CDR2 FQNNGV. The full variable domain, in which reference TRBV11-2 and TRBJ2-1 provide the parts outside the CDR3, is EAGVAQSPRYKIIEKRQSVAFWCNPISGHATLYWYQQILGQGPKLLIQFQNNGVVDDSQLPKDRFSAERLKGVDSTLKIQPAKLEDSAVYLCASSSGMSGTYNEQFFGPGTRLTVL.

This clone was detected a few times. This sequence joins TRBV5-1 and TRBJ2-5, with 7 bases matching TRBD1. The CDR3 loop spans 14 amino acids. V lost 4 bases to trimming and J lost 2 bases; unmatched junction nucleotides: 5. Germline V CDR1 and CDR2: SGHRS, YFSETQ. As DNA, the CDR3 is TGCGCCAGCAGCATAGGGACAGTTCAAGAGACCCAGTACTTC. Encoded protein: CASSIGTVQETQYF.

This rearrangement joins TRBV6-4 to TRBJ2-1; D gene uncertain. This CDR3 is 15 amino acids long. The germline CDR1 and CDR2 sequences are MRHNA and SNTAGT. V was trimmed by 3 bases and J by 0 bases, leaving 9 bases between them. The CDR3, as DNA: TGTGCCAGCAGTGAGGGTCCGAGCTCCTACAATGAGCAGTTCTTC. It codes for CASSEGPSSYNEQFF.

The chain carries TRBV29-1 and TRBJ1-4; D possibly corresponds to TRBD1 (6 bases). Per germline, CDR1 SQVTM and CDR2 ANQGSEA. The CDR3 has 15 amino acids. The V and J ends lost 2 bases and 7 bases respectively, with 17 bases between them. The CDR3 loop is CSVEKGGGAGEKLFF. The DNA for the CDR3 is TGCAGCGTTGAAAAGGGCGGGGGCGCTGGTGAAAAACTGTTTTTT.

The chain couples TRBV9 to TRBJ2-1; TRBD2 aligns across 12 bases. The V segment lost 0 bases and the J segment 2 bases; nucleotides outside the gene matches: 9. Germline lookup yields CDR1 SGDLS and CDR2 YYNGEE. The CDR3 contains 19 residues. The CDR3 region is CASSVGSTSGSSPYNEQFF. Here the CDR3 DNA reads TGTGCCAGCAGCGTAGGGTCGACTAGCGGGAGTTCCCCCTACAATGAGCAGTTCTTC.

This clone was counted once. This sequence joins TRBV2 and TRBJ1-2; D is uncertain. The CDR3 is 12 residues long. V was shortened by 7 bases and J by 6 bases, with 12 bases between the two germline ends. CDR1 and CDR2 from the germline V gene are SNHLY and FYNNEI. CDR3 nucleotides: TGTGCCAGCACCTGGACCGAAGATGGCTACACCTTC. Amino acids: CASTWTEDGYTF. The full variable domain, in which reference TRBV2 and TRBJ1-2 provide the parts outside the CDR3, is EPEVTQTPSHQVTQMGQEVILRCVPISNHLYFYWYRQILGQKVEFLVSFYNNEISEKSEIFDDQFSVERPDGSNFTLKIRSTKLEDSAMYFCASTWTEDGYTFGSGTRLTVV.

The chain is built from TRBV30 and TRBJ2-1; 15 bases agree with TRBD2. Germline V gives CDR1 GTSNPN, CDR2 SVGIG (reference sequence). The ends lost 3 bases at V and 6 bases at J; junction bases unmatched: 9. The CDR3 spans 17 residues. CDR3 in amino acids: CAWSSSWTSGRANEQFF. CDR3 nucleotide sequence: TGTGCCTGGAGCTCAAGCTGGACTAGCGGGAGGGCCAATGAGCAGTTCTTC.

This chain uses TRBV7-6 with TRBJ2-3, with D perhaps matching TRBD1 (8 bases). The CDR3 sequence is 15 residues long. The germline gives CDR1 SGHVS, CDR2 FNYEAQ. V shed 0 bases and J shed 6 bases, with 13 bases lying between them. The CDR3 is CASSLAGQGGDTQYF. The DNA of the CDR3 is TGTGCCAGCAGCTTAGCAGGACAGGGAGGGGATACGCAGTATTTT.

The genes are TRBV7-6 and TRBJ1-3; 11 bases are a match to TRBD1. Trimming at V came to 5 bases and at J to 3 bases, leaving 3 bases not matched to a gene. Looked up from germline, CDR1 is SGHVS and CDR2 is FNYEAQ. CDR3 length: 15 residues. The DNA of the CDR3 is TGTGCCAGCAGCCTCGGGACAGGGGGTGGAAACACCATATATTTT. Translation gives CASSLGTGGGNTIYF.

This sequence joins TRBV10-3 and TRBJ2-3, with D maybe TRBD1 (6 bases). The CDR3 is made up of 15 amino acids. Germline CDR1 reads ENHRY; CDR2 reads SYGVKD. Between the trimmed V and J ends, which lost 3 bases and 0 bases, there was a span of 10 bases. CDR3 coding DNA: TGTGCCATCAGTGAAGGGGGACCTAGCACAGATACGCAGTATTTT. Its protein product is CAISEGGPSTDTQYF.

This rearrangement joins TRBV6-4 to TRBJ2-7, with D tentatively TRBD2 (6 bases). Germline V gene data show CDR1 as MRHNA and CDR2 as SNTAGT. The CDR3 runs 14 residues. The V end was cut by 9 bases, the J end by 0 bases, with 15 bases between. The CDR3 DNA follows: TGTGCCAGTAAACCCGGGACTGACTCCTACGAGCAGTACTTC. Translating it yields CASKPGTDSYEQYF.

The CDR3 here is CASSDPPEQFF. The CDR3 coding sequence is TGTGCCAGCAGTGATCCCCCCGAGCAGTTCTTC. The chain combines TRBV25-1 with TRBJ2-1; D is uncertain. CDR1 and CDR2 (germline): MGHDK, SYGVNS. This CDR3 is built from 11 residues. V dropped 3 bases and J dropped 10 bases, with 7 bases sitting between them.

This clone was detected once. The genes are TRBV9 and TRBJ1-1, with no clear D. Germline V gene sequence: CDR1 SGDLS, CDR2 YYNGEE. The CDR3 sequence is 15 residues long. V was pared by 4 bases and J by 0 bases, with 13 bases between. CDR3 sequence reads: CASSRRSNMNTEAFF. CDR3 coding DNA: TGTGCCAGCAGCCGCCGATCCAACATGAACACTGAAGCTTTCTTT.

The V call is TRBV11-3, the J call TRBJ1-5; D is unclear. The V gene's germline CDR1 is SGHNT and CDR2 YENEEA. The CDR3 runs to 13 residues. Trimming removed 3 bases from V and 4 bases from J, with 7 bases in between. The CDR3 is CASSLAFNQPQHF. In DNA, the CDR3 is TGTGCCAGCAGCTTGGCGTTTAATCAGCCCCAGCATTTT.

This clone was seen more than once but under ten times. This rearrangement joins TRBV7-2 to TRBJ2-7; D is tentatively TRBD1 or TRBD2 (5 bases each). This CDR3 comprises 15 residues. V was pared by 7 bases and J by 5 bases, with 21 bases between. Germline V gives CDR1 SGHTA, CDR2 FQGNSA. The DNA for the CDR3 is TGTGCCAGCATCGAACTGGTTTCAGGGAGCAACGAGCAGTACTTC. The encoded protein is CASIELVSGSNEQYF.

The chain employs TRBV30 and TRBJ1-5; tentatively, D is TRBD1 (5 bases). The V end lost 1 base, the J end lost 1 base, and 8 bases lay between the germline ends. The CDR3 covers 14 residues. The V gene's germline CDR1 is GTSNPN and CDR2 SVGIG (reference sequence). The CDR3 DNA follows: TGTGCCTGGAGTGAGGGGTCGAGCAATCAGCCCCAGCATTTT. It translates to CAWSEGSSNQPQHF. Using reference TRBV30 and TRBJ1-5 for the parts outside the CDR3, the full variable domain is SQTIHQWPATLVQPVGSPLSLECTVEGTSNPNLYWYRQAAGRGLQLLFYSVGIGQISSEVPQNLSASRPQDRQFILSSKKLLLSDSGFYLCAWSEGSSNQPQHFGDGTRLSIL.